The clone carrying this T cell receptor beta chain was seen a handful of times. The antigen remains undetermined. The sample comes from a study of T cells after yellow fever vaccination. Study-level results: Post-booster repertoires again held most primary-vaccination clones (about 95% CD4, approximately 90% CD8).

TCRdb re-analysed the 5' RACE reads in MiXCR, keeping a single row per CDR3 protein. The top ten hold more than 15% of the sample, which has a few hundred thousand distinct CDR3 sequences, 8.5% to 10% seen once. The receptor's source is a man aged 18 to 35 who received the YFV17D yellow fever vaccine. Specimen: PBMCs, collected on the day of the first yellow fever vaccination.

CDR3 residues: CASSSRTPQGTEAFF. The CDR3 coding sequence is TGTGCCAGCAGTTCGCGGACCCCGCAAGGCACTGAAGCTTTCTTT. The rearrangement joins TRBV12-3 or TRBV12-4 to TRBJ1-1; D not certain. The CDR3 runs to 15 residues. Between the trimmed V and J ends, which lost 4 bases and 4 bases, there was a span of 16 bases.